This TCR beta chain was sequenced in a study of T-cell memory formation after mild COVID-19. This clonotype was recorded at least ten times. Germline and junction disagree at one end, which may indicate a read error. UMIs and sample barcodes were carried by the TCR alpha and TCR beta cDNA libraries that 5'RACE produced using constant-segment primers. From the 5' RACE reads, TCRdb called clonotypes with MiXCR, one entry per CDR3 protein. The profile covers around 300,000 distinct CDR3 sequences, with around 17% appearing a single time and under 25% taken by the ten largest. The CDR3 contains 13 residues. Germline-derived CDR1 and CDR2 are SGHKS and YYEKEE (reference sequence).

The clonotype was recovered from a man younger than 35 who had mild COVID-19 (a few samples of this study predate the infection). Cell type and time point are not known. The sequenced sample was PBMCs or a T cell subset sorted from them (not recorded which). The chain uses TRBV5-5 and TRBJ2-5; perhaps TRBD2 as D (5 bases). CDR3 region: CASSSRGQETQYF. CDR3 DNA: TGCGCCAGCAGCTCCCGGGGCCAAGAGACCCAGTACTTC. The full variable domain, its missing parts supplied by reference TRBV5-5 and TRBJ2-5, is DAGVTQSPTHLIKTRGQQVTLRCSPISGHKSVSWYQQVLGQGPQFIFQYYEKEERGRGNFPDRFSARQFPNYSSELNVNALLLGDSALYLCASSSRGQETQYFGPGTRLLVL.